This TCR beta chain was obtained from a study of T-cell memory formation after mild COVID-19. V lost 9 bases to trimming and J lost 1 base, with 15 bases between them. This CDR3 comprises 15 residues. Germline V gene lookup returns CDR1 LNHDA and CDR2 SQIVND (reference sequence). Findings of the study overall: Clones contracting day 15 to 85 were balanced CD4/CD8; later expanders leaned CD4+. That cross-reactive memory joined was suggested by some responding clones appearing in pre-infection memory.

This clonotype has a handful of counts. Its antigen is undetermined. From 5'RACE with constant-segment primers came TCR alpha and TCR beta cDNA libraries that carried sample barcodes and UMIs. One entry per CDR3 protein, called by TCRdb with MiXCR from the 5' RACE reads. The sample includes some 350,000 distinct CDR3 sequences, around 15% of them seen just once. The clonotype was recovered from a man aged 18 to 35 who had mild COVID-19 (a few samples of this study predate the infection). Cell type and time point are not known. The sample taken for sequencing was PBMCs or a T cell subset sorted from them (not recorded which). The chain carries TRBV19 and TRBJ2-2; D may be TRBD1 (5 bases). CDR3 loop: CASRKGALNTGELFF. In DNA, the CDR3 is TGTGCCAGCAGGAAAGGGGCTTTGAACACCGGGGAGCTGTTTTTT.